This TCR beta chain derives from a study of control samples from healthy donors and cancer patients. As for this clone: At the DNA level, this CDR3 is encoded by other sequences in the same sample as well.

Trimming removed 5 bases from V and 5 bases from J; junction bases left unmatched: 8. The CDR3 covers 14 residues. Looked up from germline, CDR1 is SGHAT and CDR2 is FQNNGV. Assay: immunoSEQ multiplex PCR; the TCRdb copy retains only in-frame clones and omits some. Altogether 390,000 or so clones are present, approximately 92% being singletons, with the ten largest covering 5% to 8%. V gene TRBV11-2 combines with J gene TRBJ2-5; 7 nucleotides align to TRBD1. The specimen sequenced was PBMCs. The TCR comes from a middle-aged man with head and neck cancer. CDR3 coding DNA: TGTGCCAGCAGCCTTGACAGGGTAGGGGAGACCCAGTACTTC. This encodes CASSLDRVGETQYF.